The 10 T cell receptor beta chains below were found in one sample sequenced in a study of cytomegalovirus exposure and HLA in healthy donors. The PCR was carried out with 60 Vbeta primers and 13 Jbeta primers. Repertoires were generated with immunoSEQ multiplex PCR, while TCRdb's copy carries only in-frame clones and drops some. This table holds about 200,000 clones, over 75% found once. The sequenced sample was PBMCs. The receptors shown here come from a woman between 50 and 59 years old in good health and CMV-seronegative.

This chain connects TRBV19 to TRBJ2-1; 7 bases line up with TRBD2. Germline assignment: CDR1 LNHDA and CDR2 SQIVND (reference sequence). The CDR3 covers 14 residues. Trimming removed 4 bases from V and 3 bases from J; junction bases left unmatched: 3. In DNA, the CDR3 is TGTGCCAGTAGTAGAGGGACTAACTACAATGAGCAGTTCTTC. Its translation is CASSRGTNYNEQFF. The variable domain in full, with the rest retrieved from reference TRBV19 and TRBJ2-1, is DGGITQSPKYLFRKEGQNVTLSCEQNLNHDAMYWYRQDPGQGLRLIYYSQIVNDFQKGDIAEGYSVSREKKESFPLTVTSAQKNPTAFYLCASSRGTNYNEQFFGPGTRLTVL.

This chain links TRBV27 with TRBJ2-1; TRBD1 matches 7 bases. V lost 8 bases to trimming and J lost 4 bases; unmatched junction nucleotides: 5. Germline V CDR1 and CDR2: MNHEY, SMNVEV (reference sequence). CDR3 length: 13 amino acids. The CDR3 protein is CASWGRGYNEQFF. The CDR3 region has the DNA TGTGCCAGCTGGGGCAGGGGGTACAATGAGCAGTTCTTC.

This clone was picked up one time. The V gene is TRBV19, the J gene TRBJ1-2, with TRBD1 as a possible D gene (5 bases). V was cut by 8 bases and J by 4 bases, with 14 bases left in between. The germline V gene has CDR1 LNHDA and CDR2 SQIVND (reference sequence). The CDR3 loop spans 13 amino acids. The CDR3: CASLRGNTYGYTF. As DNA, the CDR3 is TGTGCCAGTTTAAGGGGTAATACCTATGGCTACACCTTC.

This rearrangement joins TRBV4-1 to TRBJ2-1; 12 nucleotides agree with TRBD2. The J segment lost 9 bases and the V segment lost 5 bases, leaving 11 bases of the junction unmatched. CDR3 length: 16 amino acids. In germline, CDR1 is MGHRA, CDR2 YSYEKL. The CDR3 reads CASSSSGTSGPIEQFF. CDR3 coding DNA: TGCGCCAGCAGCTCCTCCGGGACTAGCGGGCCCATTGAGCAGTTCTTC.

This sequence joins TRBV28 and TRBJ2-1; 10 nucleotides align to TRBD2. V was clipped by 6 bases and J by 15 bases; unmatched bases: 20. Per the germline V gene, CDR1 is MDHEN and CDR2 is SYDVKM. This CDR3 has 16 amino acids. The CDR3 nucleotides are TGTGCCAGCAGCGATAGCCCGAGCGGACTAGCGGACGAGGGGTTCTTC. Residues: CASSDSPSGLADEGFF. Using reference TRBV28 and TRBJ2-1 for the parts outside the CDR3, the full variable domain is DVKVTQSSRYLVKRTGEKVFLECVQDMDHENMFWYRQDPGLGLRLIYFSYDVKMKEKGDIPEGYSVSREKKERFSLILESASTNQTSMYLCASSDSPSGLADEGFFGPGTRLTVL.

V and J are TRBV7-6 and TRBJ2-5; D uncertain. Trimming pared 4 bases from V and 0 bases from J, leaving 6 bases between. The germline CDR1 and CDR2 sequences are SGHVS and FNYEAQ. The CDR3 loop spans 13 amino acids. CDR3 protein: CASSSRYQETQYF. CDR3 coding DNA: TGTGCCAGCAGCTCCAGATACCAAGAGACCCAGTACTTC.

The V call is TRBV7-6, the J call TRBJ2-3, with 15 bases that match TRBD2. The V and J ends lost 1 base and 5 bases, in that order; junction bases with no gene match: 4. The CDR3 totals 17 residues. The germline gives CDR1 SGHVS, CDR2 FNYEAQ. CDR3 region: CASSLGTSGRDVDTQYF. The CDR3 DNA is TGTGCCAGCAGCTTAGGGACTAGCGGGAGGGACGTAGATACGCAGTATTTT.

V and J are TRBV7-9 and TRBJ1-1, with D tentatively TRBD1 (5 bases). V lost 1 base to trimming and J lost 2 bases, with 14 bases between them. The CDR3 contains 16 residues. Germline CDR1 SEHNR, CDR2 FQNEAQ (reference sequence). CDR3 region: CASSLGVDRFNTEAFF. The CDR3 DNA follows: TGTGCCAGCAGCTTAGGGGTCGACAGATTTAACACTGAAGCTTTCTTT.

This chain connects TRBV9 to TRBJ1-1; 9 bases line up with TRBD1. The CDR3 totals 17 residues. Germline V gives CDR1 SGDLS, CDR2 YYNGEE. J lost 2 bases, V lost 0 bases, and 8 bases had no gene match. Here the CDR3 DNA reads TGTGCCAGCAGCGTAGGGGGGAACAGGGGGCTTAACACTGAAGCTTTCTTT. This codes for CASSVGGNRGLNTEAFF.

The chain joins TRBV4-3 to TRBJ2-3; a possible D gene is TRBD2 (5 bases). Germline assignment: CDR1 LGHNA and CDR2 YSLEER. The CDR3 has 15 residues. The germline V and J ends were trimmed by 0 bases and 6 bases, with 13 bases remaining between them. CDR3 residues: CASSQDHRGADTQYF. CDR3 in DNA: TGCGCCAGCAGCCAAGATCACCGGGGTGCGGATACGCAGTATTTT.